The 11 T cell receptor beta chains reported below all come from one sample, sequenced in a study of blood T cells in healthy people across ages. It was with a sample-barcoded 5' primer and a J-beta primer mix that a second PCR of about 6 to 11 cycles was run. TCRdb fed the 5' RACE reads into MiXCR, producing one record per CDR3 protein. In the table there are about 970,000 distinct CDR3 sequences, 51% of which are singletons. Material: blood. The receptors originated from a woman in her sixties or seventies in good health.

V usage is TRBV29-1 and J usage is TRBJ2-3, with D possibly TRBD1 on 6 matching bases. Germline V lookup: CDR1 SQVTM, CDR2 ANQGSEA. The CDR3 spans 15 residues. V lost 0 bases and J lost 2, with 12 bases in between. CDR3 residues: CSVEEEAGVTDTQYF. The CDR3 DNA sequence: TGCAGCGTTGAAGAAGAGGCAGGGGTCACAGATACGCAGTATTTT.

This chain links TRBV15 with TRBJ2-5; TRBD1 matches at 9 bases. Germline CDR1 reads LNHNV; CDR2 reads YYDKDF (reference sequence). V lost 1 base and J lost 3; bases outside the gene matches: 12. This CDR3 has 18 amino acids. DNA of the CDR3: TGTGCCACCAGCAGAGCCCGGATCGGGACAGGGATTAAAGAGACCCAGTACTTC. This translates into CATSRARIGTGIKETQYF.

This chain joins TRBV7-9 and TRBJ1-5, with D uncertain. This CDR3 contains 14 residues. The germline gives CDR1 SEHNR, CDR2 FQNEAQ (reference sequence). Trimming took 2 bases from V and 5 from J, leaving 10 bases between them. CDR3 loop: CASSLSFLDQPQHF. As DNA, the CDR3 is TGTGCCAGCAGCTTATCGTTTTTGGATCAGCCCCAGCATTTT.

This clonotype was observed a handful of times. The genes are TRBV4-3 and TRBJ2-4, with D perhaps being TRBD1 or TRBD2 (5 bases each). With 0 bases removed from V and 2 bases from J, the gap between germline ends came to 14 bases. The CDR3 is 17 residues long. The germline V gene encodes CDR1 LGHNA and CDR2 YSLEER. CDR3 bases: TGCGCCAGCAGCCAAGATCGGGGATGGGGGACCAAAAACATTCAGTACTTC. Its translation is CASSQDRGWGTKNIQYF.

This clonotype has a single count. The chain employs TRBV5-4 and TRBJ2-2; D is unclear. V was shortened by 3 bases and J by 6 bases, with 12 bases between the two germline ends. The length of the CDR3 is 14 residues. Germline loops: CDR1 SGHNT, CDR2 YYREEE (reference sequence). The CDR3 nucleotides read TGTGCCAGCAGCTCGGACCCCACCGCCGGGGAGCTGTTTTTT. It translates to CASSSDPTAGELFF. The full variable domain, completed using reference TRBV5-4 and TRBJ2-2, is ETGVTQSPTHLIKTRGQQVTLRCSSQSGHNTVSWYQQALGQGPQFIFQYYREEENGRGNFPPRFSGLQFPNYSSELNVNALELDDSALYLCASSSDPTAGELFFGEGSRLTVL.

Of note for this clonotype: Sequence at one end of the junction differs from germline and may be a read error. The CDR3 DNA follows: TGTGTCAGCATCCGGACAGGAGGTGAAAAACTGTTTTTT. Translated, it gives CVSIRTGGEKLFF. The chain combines TRBV12-3 or TRBV12-4 with TRBJ1-4, with 7 bases fitting TRBD1. The CDR3 consists of 13 residues.

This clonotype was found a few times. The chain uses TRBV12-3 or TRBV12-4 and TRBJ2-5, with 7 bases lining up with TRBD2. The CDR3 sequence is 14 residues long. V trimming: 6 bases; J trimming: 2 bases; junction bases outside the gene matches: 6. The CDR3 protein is CASRTSRRQETQYF. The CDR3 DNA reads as TGTGCCAGCAGGACTAGCCGAAGGCAAGAGACCCAGTACTTC.

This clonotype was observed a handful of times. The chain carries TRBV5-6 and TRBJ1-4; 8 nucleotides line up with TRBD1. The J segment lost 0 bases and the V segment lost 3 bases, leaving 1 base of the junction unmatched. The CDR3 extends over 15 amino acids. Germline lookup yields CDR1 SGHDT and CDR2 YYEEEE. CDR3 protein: CASSSQGATNEKLFF. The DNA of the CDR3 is TGTGCCAGCAGCTCACAGGGGGCAACTAATGAAAAACTGTTTTTT.

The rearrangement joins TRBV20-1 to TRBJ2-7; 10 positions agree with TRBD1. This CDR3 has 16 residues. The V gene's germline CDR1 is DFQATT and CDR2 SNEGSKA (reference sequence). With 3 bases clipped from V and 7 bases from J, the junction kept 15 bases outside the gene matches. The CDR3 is CSASGTGDLSFSEQYF. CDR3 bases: TGCAGTGCTAGCGGGACAGGGGATTTATCTTTTTCGGAGCAGTACTTC.

The CDR3 loop reads CASSPHYIGGAGGNEQFF. The CDR3, as DNA: TGTGCCAGCAGTCCTCACTACATCGGGGGCGCGGGGGGGAATGAGCAGTTCTTC. The genes are TRBV27 and TRBJ2-1; 9 bases line up with TRBD2. Germline loops: CDR1 MNHEY, CDR2 SMNVEV (reference sequence). This CDR3 has 18 amino acids. The V gene end was trimmed by 5 bases and the J gene end by 7 bases; junction bases not matched to a gene: 18.

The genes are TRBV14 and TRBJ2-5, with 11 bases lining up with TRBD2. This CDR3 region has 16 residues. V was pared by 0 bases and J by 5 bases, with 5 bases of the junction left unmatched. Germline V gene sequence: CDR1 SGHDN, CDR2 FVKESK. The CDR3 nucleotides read TGTGCCAGCAGCCAAGAACTAGCGGGAGCGGCTGAGACCCAGTACTTC. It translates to CASSQELAGAAETQYF.